These 31 T cell receptor beta chains share one sample of origin, sequenced in a study of regulatory and conventional T cells in RAG deficiency. TCRdb's table, derived via immunoSEQ multiplex PCR, lists solely in-frame clones and lacks some. The table records tens of thousands of clones, approximately 90% of them present only once. Genomic DNA came from blood regulatory T cells gated CD4+ CD25-high CD127-low. The same sample was also used in a study of regulatory T cells. That paper adds: Amplification used 52 TRBV primers and 13 TRBJ primers.

The material sequenced was Tregs sorted from blood. These TCRs come from a human donor in good health.

The chain has TRBV28 and TRBJ1-5; possibly TRBD1 for D (6 bases). This CDR3 is built from 14 residues. The V end lost 10 bases, the J end lost 7 bases, and 20 bases lay between the germline ends. Germline CDR1 is MDHEN and CDR2 is SYDVKM. CDR3 coding DNA: TGTGCCACCACGGGAGGGGGGGCCGTACAGCCCCAGCATTTT. It specifies CATTGGGAVQPQHF.

This chain connects TRBV11-2 to TRBJ2-5, with D possibly matching TRBD1 (7 bases). This CDR3 contains 14 residues. V lost 5 bases to trimming and J lost 9 bases, with 19 bases between them. Germline assignment: CDR1 SGHAT and CDR2 FQNNGV. CDR3 coding DNA: TGTGCCAGCAGCCGGGGGCAGGGGGACTCAGCCCAGTACTTC. Translated, it gives CASSRGQGDSAQYF.

The chain links TRBV6-6 to TRBJ1-5, with 9 positions matching TRBD1. The CDR3 is 15 amino acids. Germline CDR1 MNHNY, CDR2 SVGAGI (reference sequence). Trimming removed 6 bases from V and 4 bases from J; junction bases left unmatched: 7. Here the CDR3 reads CASRGDREWNQPQHF. The DNA for the CDR3 is TGTGCCAGCAGGGGGGACAGGGAGTGGAATCAGCCCCAGCATTTT.

The gene calls are TRBV15 and TRBJ2-7, with D possibly being TRBD2 (7 bases). This CDR3 region has 12 residues. Germline V gene sequence: CDR1 LNHNV, CDR2 YYDKDF (reference sequence). V shed 7 bases and J shed 6 bases, with 13 bases lying between them. The CDR3 region is CATMGASGEQYF. The CDR3 nucleotides read TGTGCCACCATGGGGGCTAGCGGCGAGCAGTACTTC.

The chain is built from TRBV19 and TRBJ2-1, with 11 bases lining up with TRBD2. With 5 bases clipped from V and 9 bases from J, the junction kept 9 bases outside the gene matches. Germline V CDR1 and CDR2: LNHDA, SQIVND (reference sequence). The CDR3 sequence is 15 residues long. The CDR3 loop reads CASSSIAGGPVEQFF. CDR3 nucleotide sequence: TGTGCCAGTAGTTCGATAGCGGGGGGGCCGGTTGAGCAGTTCTTC.

This clone was recorded once. The chain recombines TRBV6-1 with TRBJ2-7, with 9 bases lining up with TRBD1. This CDR3 spans 15 amino acids. The V gene's germline CDR1 is MNHNS and CDR2 SASEGT. V lost 6 bases, J lost 5 bases, and 11 bases stayed unmatched. DNA of the CDR3: TGTGCCAGCAGCCCGACGGACAGGGGTCTTCACGAGCAGTACTTC. It yields the protein CASSPTDRGLHEQYF.

V and J are TRBV5-1 and TRBJ1-2; 7 nucleotides agree with TRBD1. The germline V gene has CDR1 SGHRS and CDR2 YFSETQ. Germline trimming cut 1 base from V and 4 bases from J; bases unmatched to any gene: 7. CDR3 size: 15 residues. The CDR3 is CASSLNFGTAYGYTF. The DNA of the CDR3 is TGCGCCAGCAGCTTGAACTTCGGGACAGCCTATGGCTACACCTTC.

The CDR3 nucleotides read TGTGCCAGCAGCCAAGGGGCAGGAGGCACCGGGGAGCTGTTTTTT. Translation: CASSQGAGGTGELFF. The rearrangement joins TRBV4-2 to TRBJ2-2; tentatively, D is TRBD2 (5 bases). Germline loops: CDR1 LGHNA, CDR2 YNFKEQ. This CDR3 has 15 residues. The ends were cut back, 1 base at V and 4 bases at J, with 10 bases in the middle.

The chain links TRBV6-5 to TRBJ1-1, with D tentatively TRBD1 (6 bases). V was shortened by 5 bases and J by 3 bases, with 13 bases between the two germline ends. Germline lookup yields CDR1 MNHEY and CDR2 SVGAGI. The CDR3 is made up of 14 amino acids. CDR3: CASSRDNRDTEAFF. The CDR3 DNA follows: TGTGCCAGCAGTAGGGATAACAGGGACACTGAAGCTTTCTTT.

This clone was picked up one time. This rearrangement joins TRBV5-4 to TRBJ2-5; perhaps TRBD1 as D (8 bases). Germline CDR1 and CDR2: SGHNT and YYREEE (reference sequence). This CDR3 has 12 amino acids. The CDR3 reads CAITGGGETQYF. For the CDR3, the DNA is TGTGCGATAACAGGGGGGGGAGAGACCCAGTACTTC.

J is TRBJ1-1 and V is TRBV9; D not resolved. In germline, CDR1 is SGDLS, CDR2 YYNGEE. There are 14 residues in the CDR3. V lost 1 base to trimming and J lost 7 bases, with 14 bases between them. The CDR3 loop reads CASSVLSRQDEAFF. The CDR3 DNA reads as TGTGCCAGCAGCGTATTAAGTCGGCAGGATGAAGCTTTCTTT.

The chain is built from TRBV6-5 and TRBJ2-7; D is uncertain. CDR1 and CDR2 from the germline V gene are MNHEY and SVGAGI. The ends were cut back, 2 bases at V and 3 bases at J, with 14 bases in the middle. The CDR3 has 15 residues. CDR3 coding DNA: TGTGCCAGCAGTTACACGCGTCAGGTCTTCTACGAGCAGTACTTC. Amino acids: CASSYTRQVFYEQYF.

The chain couples TRBV7-9 to TRBJ2-7; the D gene is possibly TRBD1 (6 bases). Trimming pared 5 bases from V and 1 base from J, leaving 21 bases between. Germline V gene data show CDR1 as SEHNR and CDR2 as FQNEAQ (reference sequence). The CDR3 is 17 residues long. The CDR3 here is CASSRREDSLTSYEQYF. CDR3 DNA sequence: TGTGCCAGCAGCAGAAGAGAGGACAGTTTAACGTCCTACGAGCAGTACTTC.

The chain uses TRBV6-5 and TRBJ1-2; D is perhaps TRBD1 (5 bases). Germline CDR1 and CDR2: MNHEY and SVGAGI. V lost 2 bases, J lost 2 bases, and 9 bases lay in between. CDR3 size: 14 residues. The CDR3 DNA sequence: TGTGCCAGCAGTTACCGGGGGAACAACTATGGCTACACCTTC. Encoded protein: CASSYRGNNYGYTF.

The V gene is TRBV7-8, the J gene TRBJ1-4; D is unclear. The V gene's germline CDR1 is SGHVS and CDR2 FQNEAQ. Deletions cut 4 bases from V and 5 bases from J, with 8 bases between. This CDR3 comprises 13 residues. The CDR3 nucleotides are TGTGCCAGCAGCTCCGGACCCAATGAAAAACTGTTTTTT. This gives the protein CASSSGPNEKLFF.

This chain connects TRBV6-5 to TRBJ1-1, with TRBD1 matching 7 bases. Losses at the gene ends were 5 bases for V and 1 base for J; bases not matched to a gene: 4. The CDR3 spans 14 residues. From germline, CDR1 is MNHEY and CDR2 SVGAGI. Here the CDR3 reads CASSKRTGNTEAFF. For the CDR3, the DNA is TGTGCCAGCAGTAAACGGACAGGGAACACTGAAGCTTTCTTT.

The J gene is TRBJ2-1, the V gene TRBV11-2, with 10 bases lining up with TRBD2. CDR1 SGHAT and CDR2 FQNNGV come from the germline V gene. The CDR3 has 15 amino acids. V was clipped by 6 bases and J by 2 bases; unmatched bases: 4. CDR3 sequence (DNA): TGTGCCAGCAGACCGCTAGCGGGGGCCTACAATGAGCAGTTCTTC. Translating it yields CASRPLAGAYNEQFF. Filled out from reference TRBV11-2 and TRBJ2-1, the complete variable domain reads EAGVAQSPRYKIIEKRQSVAFWCNPISGHATLYWYQQILGQGPKLLIQFQNNGVVDDSQLPKDRFSAERLKGVDSTLKIQPAKLEDSAVYLCASRPLAGAYNEQFFGPGTRLTVL.

V usage is TRBV5-4 and J usage is TRBJ2-7, with 8 bases that match TRBD1. This CDR3 comprises 15 residues. V dropped 5 bases and J dropped 1; count of bases not matched to a gene: 8. Germline CDR1 SGHNT, CDR2 YYREEE (reference sequence). CDR3 residues: CASRSGQETSYEQYF. The CDR3 DNA reads as TGTGCCAGCAGGTCGGGACAGGAGACATCCTACGAGCAGTACTTC.

This sequence joins TRBV7-9 and TRBJ1-6; D remains unclear. The germline CDR1 and CDR2 sequences are SEHNR and FQNEAQ (reference sequence). The CDR3 is made up of 14 amino acids. Deletions cut 3 bases from V and 9 bases from J, with 12 bases between. The CDR3 sequence: CASSFQGGSSPLHF. In nucleotides, the CDR3 is TGTGCCAGCAGCTTTCAAGGCGGGTCTTCACCCCTCCACTTT.

The genes are TRBV5-4 and TRBJ2-7, with 9 positions matching TRBD2. Per germline, CDR1 SGHNT and CDR2 YYREEE (reference sequence). The CDR3 extends over 14 amino acids. With 2 bases clipped from V and 7 bases from J, the junction kept 7 bases outside the gene matches. This CDR3 is CASSLPGTSLEQYF. Here the CDR3 DNA reads TGTGCCAGCAGCTTACCCGGGACTAGCTTGGAGCAGTACTTC.

The genes are TRBV6-1 and TRBJ1-3; 7 bases map to TRBD1. V lost 5 bases to trimming and J lost 1 base; unmatched junction nucleotides: 5. Looked up from germline, CDR1 is MNHNS and CDR2 is SASEGT. The CDR3 is made up of 15 amino acids. The CDR3 DNA sequence: TGTGCCAGCAGTACCGACAGGGCTTCTGGAAACACCATATATTTT. Residues: CASSTDRASGNTIYF.

V gene TRBV18 combines with J gene TRBJ1-2, with D uncertain. The germline CDR1 and CDR2 sequences are KGHSH and LQKENI. The V end lost 2 bases, the J end lost 5 bases, and 9 bases lay between the germline ends. The CDR3 loop spans 13 amino acids. The CDR3 spells CASSPYFRYGYTF. In DNA form, the CDR3 reads TGTGCCAGCTCACCATACTTCCGGTATGGCTACACCTTC.

There are a few counts of this clone. The rearrangement joins TRBV16 to TRBJ2-7, with TRBD1 matching 8 bases. V shed 4 bases and J 5 bases; nucleotides not matched to a gene: 7. CDR1 is KGHSY and CDR2 is FQNENV in the germline V gene. The CDR3 has 14 amino acids. CDR3 residues: CASSPMDRVDEQYF. The CDR3 nucleotides read TGTGCCAGCAGCCCCATGGACAGGGTCGACGAGCAGTACTTC.

The V call is TRBV30, the J call TRBJ2-5; D not certain. V lost 0 bases and J lost 0, with 11 bases in between. This CDR3 spans 15 amino acids. Germline V gene data show CDR1 as GTSNPN and CDR2 as SVGIG (reference sequence). The CDR3 nucleotides are TGTGCCTGGAGTGTATTATTCGGATACCAAGAGACCCAGTACTTC. Protein sequence: CAWSVLFGYQETQYF.

This clone has just one count. This chain connects TRBV7-2 to TRBJ1-3; no reliable D call. Per the germline V gene, CDR1 is SGHTA and CDR2 is FQGNSA. The ends were cut back, 4 bases at V and 9 bases at J, with 13 bases in the middle. The CDR3 consists of 13 residues. CDR3 protein: CASSSITGSTIYF. DNA of the CDR3: TGTGCCAGCAGCTCTATCACCGGGAGCACCATATATTTT.

The J gene is TRBJ2-7, the V gene TRBV9, with 7 bases fitting TRBD1. The CDR3 sequence is 14 residues long. V gave up 4 bases and J gave up 2 bases; unmatched junction bases: 6. Germline V gene lookup returns CDR1 SGDLS and CDR2 YYNGEE. Written as DNA, the CDR3 is TGTGCCAGCAGCCCACGACAGGGTACCTACGAGCAGTACTTC. Its protein product is CASSPRQGTYEQYF.

The rearrangement uses TRBV19 and TRBJ1-5; D might be TRBD1 (5 bases). The CDR3 is 15 amino acids. Trimming took 3 bases from V and 6 from J, leaving 15 bases between them. Looked up from germline, CDR1 is LNHDA and CDR2 is SQIVND (reference sequence). The CDR3 sequence is CASSMGGGTRQPQHF. DNA for the CDR3: TGTGCCAGTAGTATGGGTGGGGGTACTCGTCAGCCCCAGCATTTT.

This clone has only one observation. The rearrangement uses TRBV5-1 and TRBJ2-6, with D maybe TRBD1 (6 bases). This CDR3 has 20 residues. Germline CDR1 and CDR2: SGHRS and YFSETQ. V was pared by 7 bases and J by 0 bases, with 26 bases between. The CDR3 sequence is CASGGGSPVSEYSGANVLTF. CDR3 coding DNA: TGCGCCAGCGGGGGCGGCAGCCCCGTTTCGGAATACTCTGGGGCCAACGTCCTGACTTTC.

The CDR3 here is CASSFGQNTEAFF. CDR3 bases: TGTGCCAGCAGCTTTGGGCAGAACACTGAAGCTTTCTTT. The chain uses TRBV11-1 and TRBJ1-1; no definite D call. V lost 3 bases to trimming and J lost 1 base, with 6 bases between them. Germline V gene sequence: CDR1 SGHAT, CDR2 FQDESV (reference sequence). The CDR3 length is 13 residues.

This clone was recorded once. The chain links TRBV19 to TRBJ2-4; D gene ambiguous. Per germline, CDR1 LNHDA and CDR2 SQIVND (reference sequence). Trimming pared 4 bases from V and 4 bases from J, leaving 8 bases between. CDR3 size: 13 residues. The CDR3: CASSTGQKNIQYF. The CDR3 region has the DNA TGTGCCAGTAGTACGGGTCAGAAAAACATTCAGTACTTC.

The rearrangement joins TRBV19 to TRBJ2-5; D is possibly TRBD1 (5 bases). The CDR3 consists of 13 residues. V was cut by 5 bases and J by 3 bases, with 10 bases left in between. Germline loops: CDR1 LNHDA, CDR2 SQIVND (reference sequence). The CDR3 nucleotides read TGTGCCAGTAGTTCACTGGACAAAGAGACCCAGTACTTC. Protein sequence: CASSSLDKETQYF.